This TCR beta chain was captured in a study of blood T cell repertoires in COVID-19. CDR3 length: 15 residues. CDR1 is LNHDA, CDR2 SQIVND, per germline (reference sequence). The ends were cut back, 6 bases at V and 0 bases at J, with 13 bases in the middle. The table came from immunoSEQ multiplex PCR; TCRdb's copy has only in-frame clones and leaves some out. Counted here are around 60,000 clones, around 86% occurring once; the ten biggest clones make up approximately 3.5%. Input material: peripheral blood. The chain joins TRBV19 to TRBJ2-3; possible D gene TRBD1, 5 bases. The receptor was isolated from a woman aged 80 or over with acute or convalescent COVID-19. CDR3 in amino acids: CASRTRQSSTDTQYF. The CDR3 DNA reads as TGTGCCAGTAGAACCCGACAGTCTAGCACAGATACGCAGTATTTT.